Below, 5 T cell receptor beta chains from the same sample are listed, as sequenced in a study of control samples from healthy donors and cancer patients. Method: immunoSEQ multiplex PCR; TCRdb's copy keeps in-frame clones and lacks some. This sample has about 130,000 clones; around nine tenths occur once, and the top ten carry 5.5% to 7%. The sample consisted of blood. The receptors here all came from a man aged 18 to 29 in good health.

The gene calls are TRBV7-3 and TRBJ1-2, with TRBD1 identical over 7 bases. Germline V gives CDR1 SGHTA, CDR2 FQGTGA. This CDR3 contains 16 residues. V gave up 2 bases and J gave up 3 bases; unmatched junction bases: 9. CDR3 DNA: TGTGCCAGCAGCTTACGTTACCAGGGGGGCGACTATGGCTACACCTTC. Residues: CASSLRYQGGDYGYTF.

The V gene is TRBV7-2, the J gene TRBJ2-5; D is possibly TRBD2 (6 bases). With 6 bases removed from V and 11 bases from J, the gap between germline ends came to 19 bases. Germline CDR1 reads SGHTA; CDR2 reads FQGNSA. The CDR3 sequence is 13 residues long. This CDR3 reads CASRSGARGRQYF. In DNA, the CDR3 is TGTGCCAGCAGATCGGGAGCGCGGGGCCGGCAGTACTTC.

V is TRBV4-1 and J is TRBJ2-1; TRBD2 agrees at 10 bases. J lost 2 bases, V lost 1 base, and 5 bases had no gene match. The CDR3 is made up of 17 amino acids. Germline V gene data show CDR1 as MGHRA and CDR2 as YSYEKL. This chain's CDR3 is CASSQGSSGGTYNEQFF. The CDR3 DNA reads as TGCGCCAGCAGCCAAGGTTCTAGCGGGGGTACCTACAATGAGCAGTTCTTC.

CDR3 loop: CASSQDHGYTF. CDR3 coding DNA: TGTGCCAGCAGCCAAGATCATGGCTACACCTTC. The chain has TRBV3-1 (or the pseudogene TRBV3-2) and TRBJ1-2, with D unresolved. CDR1 LGHDT and CDR2 YNNKEL come from the germline V gene (reference sequence). V lost 0 bases to trimming and J lost 6 bases, with 2 bases between them. This CDR3 spans 11 amino acids.

The chain uses TRBV11-3 and TRBJ2-3; TRBD1 is a possible D gene (6 bases). V was clipped by 5 bases and J by 13 bases, with 13 bases between them. Germline V lookup: CDR1 SGHNT, CDR2 YENEEA. The CDR3 is 11 residues long. The CDR3 region is CASSTGSLEYF. CDR3 bases: TGTGCCAGCAGCACAGGGAGTCTGGAGTATTTT.